Sequencing of this T cell receptor beta chain was carried out in a study of control samples from healthy donors and cancer patients. The protocol was immunoSEQ multiplex PCR, while the TCRdb copy is restricted to in-frame clones and leaves out a portion. Counted here are 95,000 to 150,000 clones, about 91% occurring once; the ten biggest clones make up 3.4%. The CDR3 is made up of 18 amino acids. The chain employs TRBV12-2 and TRBJ1-6. TRBV12-2 is recorded as a pseudogene. The sequenced material came from blood. The receptor comes from a man aged 40-50 years in good health. The CDR3 loop is CASRPTGQESSYNSPLHF. Here the CDR3 DNA reads TGTGCAAGTCGCCCAACCGGGCAGGAGAGCTCCTATAATTCACCCCTCCACTTT.